The present T cell receptor (beta chain) was sequenced within a study of blood T cell repertoires in COVID-19. The wider study: Samples came from the United States, Italy and Spain, spanning acute and convalescent COVID-19. T cells, B-cell-depleted T cells, or PBMCs provided the cDNA or gDNA that served as material.

Original analysis: Nucleated cell number was recorded as an estimate derived from reference gene primer amplification. Some clones are missing from TCRdb's copy, which holds only in-frame ones; the method was immunoSEQ multiplex PCR. V and J calls and clone size are those listed in that table; D and trimming were worked out from the DNA. The sample contains 250,000 to 300,000 clones, 75% to 90% of which appear only once. CDR1 MNHEY and CDR2 SVGAGI come from the germline V gene. The V end was cut by 0 bases, the J end by 4 bases, with 9 bases between. The CDR3 extends over 14 amino acids. The source material was peripheral blood. The chain joins TRBV6-5 to TRBJ1-1; unclear D gene. The receptor's source is a woman in her thirties or forties who had recovered from COVID-19. The CDR3, as DNA: TGTGCCAGCAGTTACTCACCAGGAAGCACTGAAGCTTTCTTT. Protein sequence: CASSYSPGSTEAFF.